Here is one T cell receptor beta chain with its context. Its antigen remains unknown. The entry originates in a study of CD8 T cells in ankylosing spondylitis. Trimming pared 5 bases from V and 8 bases from J, leaving 4 bases between. This CDR3 comprises 10 residues. MiXCR, run by TCRdb on the 5' RACE reads, gives a single entry per CDR3 protein. The sample consists of 300,000 to 400,000 distinct CDR3 sequences, roughly 20% of them appearing once. Study-level results: Disease-linked clones reportedly showed significant enrichment in matched ankylosing spondylitis synovial fluid.

The clonotype comes from a male donor with ankylosing spondylitis or in good health (not recorded which). Material for sequencing was blood, either unsorted or a sorted T cell fraction (not recorded which). The chain has TRBV12-3 or TRBV12-4 and TRBJ1-3, with no clear D. CDR3 in DNA: TGTGCCAGCAGTCAAGACACCATATATTTT. This gives the protein CASSQDTIYF.